These T cell receptor beta chains were read from a single sample in a study of type 1 and type 2 diabetes patients. TCRdb independently ran MiXCR on the multiplex PCR reads; one entry per CDR3 protein. The table has 250,000 to 300,000 distinct CDR3 sequences, roughly 50% seen once. Sequencing used peripheral blood mononuclear cells (PBMCs). The receptors were sampled from a man between 18 and 35 years old with type 2 diabetes. The CDR3 runs from the conserved cysteine through the conserved F or W. D genes are given only for firm matches. Clone size is shown for a subset of rows, as once, few, many or a class of expanded clone.

size: -; D: -; J: TRBJ2-5; V: TRBV20-1; DNA: TGCAGTGCCAGGTTCATTACAGAGACCCAGTACTTC; CDR3: CSARFITETQYF
size: -; D: -; J: TRBJ1-4; V: TRBV19; DNA: TGTGCCAGTAGTAGTAGTTGGCAGGCCACCCCAACTAATGAAAAACTGTTTTTT; CDR3: CASSSSWQATPTNEKLFF
size: -; D: -; J: TRBJ2-1; V: TRBV19; DNA: TGTGCCAGTAGTAAGGGCTCGAGCTCCTACAATAAGCAGTTCTTC; CDR3: CASSKGSSSYNKQFF
size: few; D: TRBD1; J: TRBJ2-7; V: TRBV20-1; DNA: TGCAGTGCGCCGGCACAGGGGTTTAGCGAGCAGTACTTC; CDR3: CSAPAQGFSEQYF
size: -; D: -; J: TRBJ1-5; V: TRBV10-1; DNA: TGCGCCAGCAGTGAGGGGCAGCTTAATCAGCCCCAGCATTTT; CDR3: CASSEGQLNQPQHF
size: many; D: TRBD1; J: TRBJ2-7; V: TRBV15; DNA: TGTGCCACCAGCGCCAAAACCGGGACAGGGTCTTACGAGCAGTACTTC; CDR3: CATSAKTGTGSYEQYF
size: -; D: -; J: TRBJ2-1; V: TRBV5-1; DNA: TGCGCCAGCAGCTTGTGGCAGCGGGATGAGCAGTTCTTC; CDR3: CASSLWQRDEQFF
size: medium-sized; D: -; J: TRBJ2-5; V: TRBV6-2/TRBV6-3; DNA: TGTGCCAGCAGCCGACAGGACGTGGTGGAGACCCAGTACTTC; CDR3: CASSRQDVVETQYF
size: -; D: -; J: TRBJ1-5; V: TRBV14; DNA: TGTGCCAGCAGCCAAGATCCTGGCAGGGAGAAGGAAAATCAGCCCCGGCATTTT; CDR3: CASSQDPGREKENQPRHF
size: few; D: -; J: TRBJ1-6; V: TRBV5-1; DNA: TGCGCCAGCAGCTTGGCGGGGGAGGTCGGTGATTCACCCCTCCACTTT; CDR3: CASSLAGEVGDSPLHF
size: -; D: -; J: TRBJ1-1; V: TRBV19; DNA: TGTGCCAGCACCAATCTACACCTGGGAGACACTGAAGCTTTCTTT; CDR3: CASTNLHLGDTEAFF
size: -; D: TRBD1; J: TRBJ1-1; V: TRBV7-2; DNA: TGTGCCAGCAAGCATCCGGGACAGGTGGCTTTCTTT; CDR3: CASKHPGQVAFF
size: -; D: -; J: TRBJ2-1; V: TRBV6-6; DNA: TGTGCCAGCAGGCCCAATCTAAATGAGCAGTTCTTC; CDR3: CASRPNLNEQFF
size: -; D: -; J: TRBJ1-5; V: TRBV6-1; DNA: TGTGCCAGCAGCGACGTCGCGGGGGCGCTGGGCAATCAGCCCCAGCATTTT; CDR3: CASSDVAGALGNQPQHF
size: -; D: TRBD2; J: TRBJ2-7; V: TRBV20-1; DNA: TGCAGTGCCCTCGGGACTAGCGGGAGGGCTGACGAGCAGTACTTC; CDR3: CSALGTSGRADEQYF
size: -; D: -; J: TRBJ1-1; V: TRBV29-1; DNA: TGCAGCGGGGGAGAACGGGAAGCTTTCTTT; CDR3: CSGGEREAFF
size: -; D: TRBD1; J: TRBJ2-1; V: TRBV7-8; DNA: TGTGCCACCAGTGATTTTAACCGGGACAGCTACAATGAGCAGTTCTTC; CDR3: CATSDFNRDSYNEQFF
size: -; D: -; J: TRBJ1-2; V: TRBV10-3; DNA: TGTGCCATCAGTGAGGCGCAGGGGAGGGGTGGCTACACCTTC; CDR3: CAISEAQGRGGYTF
size: many; D: -; J: TRBJ1-1; V: TRBV7-3; DNA: TGTGCCAGCAGCTTAACGGGGACTGAAGCTTTCTTT; CDR3: CASSLTGTEAFF
size: many; D: TRBD1; J: TRBJ2-7; V: TRBV10-3; DNA: TGTGCCATCACTGCCAGGGGGGGGACAGGGATCAACGAGCAGTACTTC; CDR3: CAITARGGTGINEQYF
size: few; D: TRBD1; J: TRBJ2-7; V: TRBV19; DNA: TGTGCCAGTAGTATAGCCTCCGGGACAGGGGGCTACGAGCAGTACTTC; CDR3: CASSIASGTGGYEQYF
size: once; D: -; J: TRBJ2-3; V: TRBV30; DNA: TGTGCCTGGAACCACGCGGGGACAAGGGCGTATTTT; CDR3: CAWNHAGTRAYF
size: -; D: TRBD1; J: TRBJ1-6; V: TRBV20-1; DNA: TGCAGTGCGGGCCTACAGGGGAGAAATTCACCCCTCCACTTT; CDR3: CSAGLQGRNSPLHF
size: -; D: TRBD1; J: TRBJ1-1; V: TRBV2; DNA: TGTGCCAGCACCCAGGAGGACAGGGTAACTGAAGCTTTCTTT; CDR3: CASTQEDRVTEAFF
size: -; D: -; J: TRBJ2-7; V: TRBV27; DNA: TGTGCCAGCAGAATCACAGACTGCCCCGAGCAGTACTTC; CDR3: CASRITDCPEQYF